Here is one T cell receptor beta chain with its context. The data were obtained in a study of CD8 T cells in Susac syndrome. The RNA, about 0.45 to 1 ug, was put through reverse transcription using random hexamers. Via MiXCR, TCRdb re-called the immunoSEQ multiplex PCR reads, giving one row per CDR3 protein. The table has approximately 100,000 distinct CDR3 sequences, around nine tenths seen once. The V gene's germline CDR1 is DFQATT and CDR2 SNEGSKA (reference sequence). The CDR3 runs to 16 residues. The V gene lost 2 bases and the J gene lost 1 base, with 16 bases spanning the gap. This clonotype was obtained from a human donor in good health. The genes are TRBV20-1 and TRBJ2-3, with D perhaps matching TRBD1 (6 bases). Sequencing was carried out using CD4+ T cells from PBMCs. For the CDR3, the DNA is TGCAGTGCTAGACGGGACATGCCTGCCGGCACAGATACGCAGTATTTT. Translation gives CSARRDMPAGTDTQYF.